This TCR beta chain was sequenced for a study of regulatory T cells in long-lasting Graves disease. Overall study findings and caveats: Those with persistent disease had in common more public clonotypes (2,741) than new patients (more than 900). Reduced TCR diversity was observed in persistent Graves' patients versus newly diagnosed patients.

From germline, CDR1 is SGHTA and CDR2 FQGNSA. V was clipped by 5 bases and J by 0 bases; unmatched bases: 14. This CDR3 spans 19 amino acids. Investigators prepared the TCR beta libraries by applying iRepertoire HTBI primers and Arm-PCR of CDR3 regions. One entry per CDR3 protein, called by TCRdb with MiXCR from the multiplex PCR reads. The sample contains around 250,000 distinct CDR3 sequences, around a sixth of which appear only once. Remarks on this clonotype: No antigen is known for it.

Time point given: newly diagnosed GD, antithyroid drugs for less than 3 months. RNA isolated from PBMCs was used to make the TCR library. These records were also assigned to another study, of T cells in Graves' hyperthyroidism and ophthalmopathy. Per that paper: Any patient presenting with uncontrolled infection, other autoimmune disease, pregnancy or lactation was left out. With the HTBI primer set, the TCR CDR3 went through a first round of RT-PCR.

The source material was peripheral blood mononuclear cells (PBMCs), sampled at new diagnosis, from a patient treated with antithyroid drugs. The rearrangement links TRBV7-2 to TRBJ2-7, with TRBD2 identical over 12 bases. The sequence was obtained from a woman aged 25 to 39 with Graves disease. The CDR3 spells CASSQPIGTSGLTSYEQYF. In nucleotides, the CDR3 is TGTGCCAGCAGCCAACCTATTGGGACTAGCGGGCTTACCTCCTACGAGCAGTACTTC.